What follows are 24 T cell receptor beta chains derived from one specimen sequenced in a study of cytomegalovirus exposure and HLA in healthy donors. The PCR used 60 Vbeta and 13 Jbeta primers. This table comes from immunoSEQ multiplex PCR, and its TCRdb copy is limited to in-frame clones, with some not included. The sample includes over 35,000 clones, over 55% of them seen just once. Material for sequencing was PBMCs. These receptor sequences come from a human donor in good health.

The genes are TRBV5-1 and TRBJ1-1; 8 bases are a match to TRBD1. CDR3 length equals 13 residues. Trimming removed 9 bases from V and 2 bases from J; junction bases left unmatched: 6. From germline, CDR1 is SGHRS and CDR2 YFSETQ. CDR3 region: CATSTGGNTEAFF. The DNA for the CDR3 is TGCGCCACCTCAACAGGGGGAAACACTGAAGCTTTCTTT.

This chain uses TRBV6-5 with TRBJ2-3; possibly TRBD1 for D (6 bases). The V gene lost 8 bases and the J gene lost 2 bases, with 11 bases spanning the gap. This CDR3 is 13 amino acids long. Germline V CDR1 and CDR2: MNHEY, SVGAGI. The CDR3 loop is CASQRGNTDTQYF. CDR3 in DNA: TGTGCCAGCCAGAGGGGGAACACAGATACGCAGTATTTT.

This clone has a handful of counts. V is TRBV7-9 and J is TRBJ1-1, with TRBD1 as a possible D gene (6 bases). The CDR3 spans 13 residues. V gave up 4 bases and J gave up 5 bases, with 11 bases separating them. Germline lookup yields CDR1 SEHNR and CDR2 FQNEAQ (reference sequence). CDR3 in DNA: TGTGCCAGCAGCTACAGGGAAGGGACTGAAGCTTTCTTT. The encoded protein is CASSYREGTEAFF.

The chain employs TRBV10-1 and TRBJ2-5; 8 positions agree with TRBD2. Trimming at V came to 4 bases and at J to 7 bases, leaving 8 bases not matched to a gene. CDR3 length: 14 residues. In germline, CDR1 is WNHNN, CDR2 SYGVQD (reference sequence). Written as DNA, the CDR3 is TGCGCCAGCAGTGGTAGCGGGGCCAAGATGACCCAGTACTTC. Translating it yields CASSGSGAKMTQYF.

This chain joins TRBV6-6 and TRBJ2-1, with unresolved D. V shed 6 bases and J shed 4 bases, with 10 bases lying between them. Germline V gene data show CDR1 as MNHNY and CDR2 as SVGAGI (reference sequence). The CDR3 is made up of 13 amino acids. The CDR3 here is CASSLYSYNEQFF. The DNA of the CDR3 is TGTGCCAGCAGCCTTTACTCTTACAATGAGCAGTTCTTC.

The chain carries TRBV15 and TRBJ2-2, with D possibly TRBD1 on 6 matching bases. Germline V gives CDR1 LNHNV, CDR2 YYDKDF (reference sequence). Between the trimmed V and J ends, which lost 0 bases and 6 bases, there was a span of 14 bases. The CDR3 consists of 16 residues. In nucleotides, the CDR3 is TGTGCCACCAGCAGAGATTTCAGGGGATGGGCCGGGGAGCTGTTTTTT. Translated: CATSRDFRGWAGELFF.

This chain uses TRBV30 with TRBJ2-3; D is undetermined. The CDR3 has 14 residues. CDR1 and CDR2 (germline): GTSNPN, SVGIG (reference sequence). Between the trimmed V and J ends, which lost 0 bases and 2 bases, there was a span of 9 bases. The CDR3 is CAWSVQSFTDTQYF. As DNA, the CDR3 is TGTGCCTGGAGTGTACAGTCTTTCACAGATACGCAGTATTTT.

This chain joins TRBV18 and TRBJ2-3; the match to TRBD2 covers 9 bases. The V segment lost 10 bases and the J segment 2 bases; nucleotides outside the gene matches: 7. Germline values: CDR1 KGHSH, CDR2 LQKENI. The CDR3 loop spans 14 amino acids. The chain's CDR3 is CATISGGHTDTQYF. CDR3 DNA: TGTGCCACCATTAGCGGGGGTCACACAGATACGCAGTATTTT.

The chain has TRBV5-1 and TRBJ2-2; 11 bases are a match to TRBD2. J lost 7 bases, V lost 4 bases, and 24 bases had no gene match. The V gene's germline CDR1 is SGHRS and CDR2 YFSETQ. This CDR3 is built from 21 residues. Here the CDR3 reads CASSGAAARGSGGAGRGELFF. Here the CDR3 DNA reads TGCGCCAGCAGCGGGGCCGCGGCGAGAGGTAGCGGGGGGGCCGGTCGCGGGGAGCTGTTTTTT. Together with reference TRBV5-1 and TRBJ2-2, the CDR3 gives the full variable domain: KAGVTQTPRYLIKTRGQQVTLSCSPISGHRSVSWYQQTPGQGLQFLFEYFSETQRNKGNFPGRFSGRQFSNSRSEMNVSTLELGDSALYLCASSGAAARGSGGAGRGELFFGEGSRLTVL.

V gene TRBV29-1 combines with J gene TRBJ2-1, with 8 bases aligning to TRBD2. This CDR3 has 14 residues. With V trimmed by 7 bases and J by 7 bases, 12 bases remained unmatched. Germline CDR1 SQVTM, CDR2 ANQGSEA. CDR3 in amino acids: CSAASARGGNEQFF. The CDR3 region has the DNA TGCAGCGCCGCCTCGGCTCGGGGGGGGAATGAGCAGTTCTTC.

The V gene is TRBV10-2, the J gene TRBJ1-5; 7 bases line up with TRBD1. The germline V gene encodes CDR1 WSHSY and CDR2 SAAADI. The CDR3 extends over 12 amino acids. The junction had 6 bases not matched to a gene; V was cut back by 9 bases and J by 7 bases. CDR3 loop: CASATGWQPQHF. CDR3 DNA sequence: TGCGCCAGTGCGACAGGGTGGCAGCCCCAGCATTTT.

The V and J genes are TRBV4-3 and TRBJ1-2, with a possible D match to TRBD1 (5 bases). In germline, CDR1 is LGHNA, CDR2 YSLEER. Trimming shortened V by 0 bases and J by 7 bases, and 12 bases separated the two germline ends. The CDR3 loop spans 14 amino acids. CDR3 coding DNA: TGCGCCAGCAGCCAAGATAGCAGGGTCGGTGGCTACACCTTC. It codes for CASSQDSRVGGYTF.

The count of this clone is one. This chain links TRBV5-1 with TRBJ1-2; the D is unclear. Germline V lookup: CDR1 SGHRS, CDR2 YFSETQ. Between the trimmed V and J ends, which lost 0 bases and 4 bases, there was a span of 10 bases. This CDR3 is 14 amino acids long. CDR3 region: CASSLAGSGYGYTF. CDR3 sequence (DNA): TGCGCCAGCAGCTTGGCGGGGTCCGGCTATGGCTACACCTTC.

The CDR3 region is CASSLDGAVEYGYTF. Written as DNA, the CDR3 is TGTGCCAGCAGCTTAGATGGGGCAGTGGAATATGGCTACACCTTC. The chain recombines TRBV7-2 with TRBJ1-2, with D perhaps TRBD1 (5 bases). The CDR3 covers 15 residues. Germline loops: CDR1 SGHTA, CDR2 FQGNSA. Trimming shortened V by 1 base and J by 5 bases, and 14 bases separated the two germline ends.

The gene calls are TRBV11-2 and TRBJ2-3; 9 nucleotides align to TRBD2. This CDR3 is built from 16 residues. The germline V gene encodes CDR1 SGHAT and CDR2 FQNNGV. J lost 0 bases, V lost 9 bases, and 10 bases had no gene match. This CDR3 is CASRRLAGTSTDTQYF. The CDR3 bases are TGTGCCAGTAGGCGGCTAGCGGGAACTAGCACAGATACGCAGTATTTT.

The rearrangement links TRBV10-1 to TRBJ2-3, with TRBD1 identical over 8 bases. CDR1 and CDR2 (germline): WNHNN, SYGVQD (reference sequence). The ends lost 4 bases at V and 1 base at J; junction bases unmatched: 4. CDR3 length: 15 amino acids. CDR3 loop: CASSGGTGGTDTQYF. The CDR3 region has the DNA TGCGCCAGCAGTGGCGGGACAGGTGGCACAGATACGCAGTATTTT.

The V gene is TRBV15, the J gene TRBJ2-6, with 14 bases that match TRBD2. This CDR3 region has 18 residues. Germline CDR1 reads LNHNV; CDR2 reads YYDKDF (reference sequence). The J segment lost 4 bases and the V segment lost 2 bases, leaving 4 bases of the junction unmatched. The CDR3 is CATSRWGTSGGGANVLTF. CDR3 coding DNA: TGTGCCACCAGCAGATGGGGGACTAGCGGGGGAGGGGCCAACGTCCTGACTTTC. Full variable domain (rest looked up from reference TRBV15 and TRBJ2-6): DAMVIQNPRYQVTQFGKPVTLSCSQTLNHNVMYWYQQKSSQAPKLLFHYYDKDFNNEADTPDNFQSRRPNTSFCFLDIRSPGLGDTAMYLCATSRWGTSGGGANVLTFGAGSRLTVL.

The chain is built from TRBV28 and TRBJ1-2; unclear D gene. The CDR3 length is 13 residues. Between the trimmed V and J ends, which lost 8 bases and 5 bases, there was a span of 15 bases. Germline lookup yields CDR1 MDHEN and CDR2 SYDVKM. Here the CDR3 DNA reads TGTGCCAGCTTCAACCGCCACAGATATGGCTACACCTTC. It yields the protein CASFNRHRYGYTF.

This chain links TRBV10-3 with TRBJ1-4, with TRBD1 matching over 9 bases. V dropped 4 bases and J dropped 8; count of bases not matched to a gene: 5. The length of the CDR3 is 14 residues. Germline V CDR1 and CDR2: ENHRY, SYGVKD. Here the CDR3 reads CAISGGQGLEKLFF. The CDR3 DNA follows: TGTGCCATCAGTGGGGGACAGGGTCTCGAAAAACTGTTTTTT.

The rearrangement uses TRBV18 and TRBJ1-2; 10 nucleotides line up with TRBD1. The CDR3 totals 14 residues. After removal of 5 bases from V and 8 bases from J, the junction contained 8 bases not matched to a gene. The germline gives CDR1 KGHSH, CDR2 LQKENI. CDR3 in DNA: TGTGCCAGCTCAGCCGGGACAGGGGAAATGGGCTACACCTTC. Translating gives CASSAGTGEMGYTF.

This clone was observed a handful of times. This chain joins TRBV10-3 and TRBJ1-5; no firm D call. Germline CDR1 and CDR2: ENHRY and SYGVKD. Trimming left V 5 bases short and J 5 bases short, with 13 bases between. This CDR3 is 14 amino acids long. The CDR3 is CAISNNQAYQPQHF. In nucleotides, the CDR3 is TGTGCCATCAGTAACAACCAGGCCTATCAGCCCCAGCATTTT.

V gene TRBV27 combines with J gene TRBJ2-3; maybe TRBD2 (5 bases). The CDR3 sequence is 12 residues long. CDR1 is MNHEY and CDR2 is SMNVEV in the germline V gene (reference sequence). Trimming removed 7 bases at V and 2 bases at J, with 7 bases between. The CDR3 DNA follows: TGTGCCAGCACCGGGATCACAGATACGCAGTATTTT. Protein product: CASTGITDTQYF.

The V and J genes are TRBV2 and TRBJ1-5; D remains ambiguous. The V gene's germline CDR1 is SNHLY and CDR2 FYNNEI. V was clipped by 6 bases and J by 3 bases, with 9 bases between them. This CDR3 is built from 13 residues. The CDR3 reads CASRGGNNQPQHF. The CDR3 DNA reads as TGTGCCAGCAGAGGCGGGAACAATCAGCCCCAGCATTTT.

The chain carries TRBV6-5 and TRBJ2-3; D is perhaps TRBD1 (6 bases). Trimming left V 5 bases short and J 6 bases short, with 15 bases between. Germline assignment: CDR1 MNHEY and CDR2 SVGAGI. The CDR3 covers 14 residues. The CDR3 DNA reads TGTGCCAGCAGTGTAAACAGGGTTGGGGATACGCAGTATTTT. It translates to CASSVNRVGDTQYF.